This T cell receptor (beta chain) comes out of a study of blood T cells in healthy people across ages. This clonotype was picked up a small number of times. Its antigen is undetermined. The CDR3 spans 14 residues. Germline V gene lookup returns CDR1 SGDLS and CDR2 YYNGEE. V was trimmed by 4 bases and J by 4 bases, leaving 14 bases between them. Using a J-beta primer mix together with a sample-barcoded 5' primer, a second PCR was run for roughly 7 to 12 cycles. MiXCR, applied by TCRdb to the 5' RACE reads, yields one record per CDR3 protein. The repertoire has about 1,500,000 distinct CDR3 sequences, approximately 30% of them found once; the top ten carry 6.5% to 8.5%. Study-level findings and limits: Naive and antigen-experienced cells could not be conclusively compared, given unsorted PBMCs.

The sequencing input was blood. The rearrangement uses TRBV9 and TRBJ1-1; D is unclear. This receptor was taken from a woman aged 25 to 45 in good health. The CDR3 reads CASSPHTGSTEAFF. The DNA of the CDR3 is TGTGCCAGCAGCCCCCACACGGGGAGCACTGAAGCTTTCTTT.